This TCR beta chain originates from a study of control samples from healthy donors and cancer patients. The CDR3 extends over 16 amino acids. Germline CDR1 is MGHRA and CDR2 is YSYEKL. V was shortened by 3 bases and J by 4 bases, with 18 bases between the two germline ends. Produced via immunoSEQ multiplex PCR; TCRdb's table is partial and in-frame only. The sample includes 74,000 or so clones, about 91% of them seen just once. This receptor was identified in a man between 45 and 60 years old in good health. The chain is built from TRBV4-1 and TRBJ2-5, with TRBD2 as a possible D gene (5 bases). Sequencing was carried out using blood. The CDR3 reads CASSHIGRAIGETQYF. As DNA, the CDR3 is TGCGCCAGCAGCCATATCGGGCGGGCCATTGGAGAGACCCAGTACTTC.